The clone carrying this TCR beta chain came up a few times. The data derive from a study of CDR3 diversity in severe acne. V was trimmed by 4 bases and J by 4 bases, leaving 7 bases between them. The CDR3 spans 12 residues. A single record per CDR3 protein comes from TCRdb applying MiXCR to the PCR reads. The sample has roughly 100,000 distinct CDR3 sequences; approximately 47% are singletons. The sequenced sample consisted of blood. The rearrangement uses TRBV12-3 or TRBV12-4 and TRBJ1-2; D ambiguous. The TCR comes from a male donor with acne. The CDR3: CASSSGSYGYTF. The CDR3 DNA reads as TGTGCCAGCAGTTCCGGGAGCTATGGCTACACCTTC.